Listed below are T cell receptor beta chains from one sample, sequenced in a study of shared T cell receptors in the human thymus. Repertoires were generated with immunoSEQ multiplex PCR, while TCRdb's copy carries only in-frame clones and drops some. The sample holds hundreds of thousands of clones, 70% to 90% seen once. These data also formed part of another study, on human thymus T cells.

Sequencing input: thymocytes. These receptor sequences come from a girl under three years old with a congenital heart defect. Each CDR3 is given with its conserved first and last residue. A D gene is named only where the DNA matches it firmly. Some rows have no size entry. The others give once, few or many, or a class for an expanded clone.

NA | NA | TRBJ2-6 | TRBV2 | TGTGCCAGCAGTGAGGGAGTATTAGGGACTCGAGGATTCTCTGGGGCCAACGTCCTGACTTTC | CASSEGVLGTRGFSGANVLTF
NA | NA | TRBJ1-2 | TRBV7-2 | TGTGCCAGCAGGCACCATTATGGGGGGTCCCCGACGACGTGTGGCTACACCTTC | CASRHHYGGSPTTCGYTF
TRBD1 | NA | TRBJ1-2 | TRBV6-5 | TGTGCCAGCAGTTACGGGACAGGGACCTATGGCTACACCTTC | CASSYGTGTYGYTF
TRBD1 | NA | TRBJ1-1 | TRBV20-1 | TGCAGTGCTAGATTAAGACAGGGCGCTTTCTTT | CSARLRQGAFF
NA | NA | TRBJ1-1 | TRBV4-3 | TGCGCCAGCAGCCATCTTCTTGACAGACCTAAGAACACTGAAGCTTTCTTT | CASSHLLDRPKNTEAFF
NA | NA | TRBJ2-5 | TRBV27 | TGTGCCACCCGAAACAGGGTTCTTCAAGAGACCCAGTACTTC | CATRNRVLQETQYF
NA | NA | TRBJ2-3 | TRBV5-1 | TGCGCCAGCTGCCCGACTAGTTCTGCCACCTATACGCAGTATTTT | CASCPTSSATYTQYF
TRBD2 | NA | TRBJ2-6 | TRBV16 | TGTGCCAGCAGCCCGAGCGGGAAGGCTGGGGCCAACGTCCTGACTTTC | CASSPSGKAGANVLTF
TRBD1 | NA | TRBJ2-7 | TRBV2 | TGTGCCAGCAGCAGCCGGGACAGGGCGGGAGCGGAGCAGTACTTC | CASSSRDRAGAEQYF
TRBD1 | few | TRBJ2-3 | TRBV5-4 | TGTGCCAGCAGCGGTACAGGGGCAGATACGCAGTATTTT | CASSGTGADTQYF
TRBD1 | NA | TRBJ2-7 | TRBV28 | TGTGCCAGCAGCCCGGTACTAGACAGGGGGGGAAGGAACGAGCAGTACTTC | CASSPVLDRGGRNEQYF
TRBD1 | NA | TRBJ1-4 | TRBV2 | TGTGCCAGCAGCCCATACAGGGGGTATTCTGCAACTAATGAAAAACTGTTTTTT | CASSPYRGYSATNEKLFF
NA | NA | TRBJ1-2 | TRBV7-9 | TGTGCCAGCAGCTTCGCGGGGGTACCCTATGGCTACACCTTC | CASSFAGVPYGYTF
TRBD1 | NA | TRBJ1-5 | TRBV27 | TGTGCCAGCAGTTTAAGGGGGGACAGATATAGCAATCAGCCCCAGCATTTT | CASSLRGDRYSNQPQHF
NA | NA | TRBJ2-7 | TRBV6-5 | TGTGCCAGCAGTCCGGAGGACGCCCGCTACGAGCAGTACTTC | CASSPEDARYEQYF
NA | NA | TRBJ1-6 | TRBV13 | TGTGCCAGCAGCTTGACAGGTAGGAGCTCCTATAATTCACCCCTCCACTTT | CASSLTGRSSYNSPLHF
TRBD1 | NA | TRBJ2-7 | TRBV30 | TGTGCCTGGAGTGCCCCCGACAGGGGGACCCCCCCCATTCTATACGAGCAGTACTTC | CAWSAPDRGTPPILYEQYF
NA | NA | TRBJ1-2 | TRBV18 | TGTGCCAGCTCACCGACGATTCGGTCGGGGAACTATGGCTACACCTTC | CASSPTIRSGNYGYTF
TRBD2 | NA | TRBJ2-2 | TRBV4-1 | TGCGCCAGCAGCCAAGGATGGGCTAGCGGGGGGACTCTAAACACCGGGGAGCTGTTTTTT | CASSQGWASGGTLNTGELFF
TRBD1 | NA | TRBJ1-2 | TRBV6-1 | TGTGCCAGCAGTGAAGGGGACAGAGACTACGGCTACACCTTC | CASSEGDRDYGYTF
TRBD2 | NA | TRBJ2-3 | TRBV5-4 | TGTGCCAGCAGCGGAGGGACTACCACAGATACGCAGTATTTT | CASSGGTTTDTQYF
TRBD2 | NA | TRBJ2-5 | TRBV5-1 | TGCGCCAGCAGCTTGAAGTCCCGTAGCGGGGGGGGCATTAAGCGAAGCCAAGAGACCCAGTACTTC | CASSLKSRSGGGIKRSQETQYF
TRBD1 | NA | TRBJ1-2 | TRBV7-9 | TGTGCCAGCAGCTCGCTGACACAGGGGCCGAGGAACTATGGCTACACCTTC | CASSSLTQGPRNYGYTF
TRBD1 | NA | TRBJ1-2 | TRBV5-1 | TGCGCCAGCAGCATGGGACAGGGATTTAACTATGGCTACACCTTC | CASSMGQGFNYGYTF
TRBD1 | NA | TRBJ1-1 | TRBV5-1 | TGCGCCAGCAGCCGGTCGGGACAGACGAAAAGGAAAGCTTTCTTT | CASSRSGQTKRKAFF
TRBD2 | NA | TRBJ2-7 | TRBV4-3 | TGCGCCAGCAGCCAAATAACCCCACTGACTAGCGGCTACGAGCAGTACTTC | CASSQITPLTSGYEQYF
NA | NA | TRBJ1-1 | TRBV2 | TGTGCCAGCAGTGAGCCTGCAGACAGAGTTCAGTTGGAGAACACTGAAGCTTTCTTT | CASSEPADRVQLENTEAFF
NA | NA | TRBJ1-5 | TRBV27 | TGTGCCAGCAGACCCCGAATAGGGGGGGAGCCCCAGCATTTT | CASRPRIGGEPQHF
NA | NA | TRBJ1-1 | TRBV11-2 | TGTGCCAGCAGCTTAGATGGTAGAGGGGAGGCGCGGGACACTGAAGCTTTCTTT | CASSLDGRGEARDTEAFF
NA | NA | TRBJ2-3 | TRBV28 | TGTGCCAGCAGACCTCGGACAGCAGATACGCAGTATTTT | CASRPRTADTQYF
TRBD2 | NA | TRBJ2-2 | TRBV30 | TGTGCCTGGAACGCGGGGGGCGTCGGGGAGCTGTTTTTT | CAWNAGGVGELFF
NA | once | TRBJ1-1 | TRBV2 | TGTGCCAGCAGTGAAAGGGGCTCCGACACTGAAGCTTTCTTT | CASSERGSDTEAFF
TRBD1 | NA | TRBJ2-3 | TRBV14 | TGTGCCAGCAGCCGGGACAGGGTAACAGATACGCAGTATTTT | CASSRDRVTDTQYF
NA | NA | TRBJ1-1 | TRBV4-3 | TGCGCCAGCAGCCACCTAAAATCGAACACTGAAGCTTTCTTT | CASSHLKSNTEAFF
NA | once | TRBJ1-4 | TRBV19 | TGTGCCAGTAGTATTCATTTGGACGAGCGGCACCCCACCGCAACTAATGAAAAACTGTTTTTT | CASSIHLDERHPTATNEKLFF
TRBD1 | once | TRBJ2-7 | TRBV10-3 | TGTGCCATCAGGGAGAGGGAAGGGGGCGCGTACGAGCAGTACTTC | CAIREREGGAYEQYF
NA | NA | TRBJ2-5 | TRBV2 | TGTGCCAGCAGTGGGGGGCGGGAGACCCAGTACTTC | CASSGGRETQYF
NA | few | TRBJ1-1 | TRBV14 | TGTGCCAGCAGCCACAGAAAGAGGACTGAAGCTTTCTTT | CASSHRKRTEAFF
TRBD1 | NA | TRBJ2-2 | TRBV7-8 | TGTGCCAGCAGCGCGGGGGGCGGGCTGACAGGGGGCCACACCGGGGAGCTGTTTTTT | CASSAGGGLTGGHTGELFF
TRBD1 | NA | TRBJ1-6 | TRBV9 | TGTGCCAGCAGCGAAATGGACAGGGGGCAAGGTCCCCTCCACTTT | CASSEMDRGQGPLHF